The entry that follows covers one T cell receptor (beta chain) sequence. The target antigen is unknown. These data are taken from a study of T cell responses to AZD1222 COVID-19 vaccine. V was trimmed by 1 base and J by 8 bases, leaving 11 bases between them. The CDR3 covers 13 residues. Germline V gene data show CDR1 as SGHTA and CDR2 as FQGNSA. The table came from immunoSEQ multiplex PCR; TCRdb's copy has only in-frame clones and leaves some out. The sample holds roughly 200,000 clones, about 92% seen once. General study results and limits: Regions 160-218 and 743-854 dominated among vaccine-associated CD4 TCRs spanning spike. Donors in the cohort were predominantly white British and more often female, and clonal diversity was possibly underestimated.

The sequence derives from an adult in good health. This chain connects TRBV7-2 to TRBJ1-2; D remains unclear. This material consisted of peripheral blood, taken on day 0 of MenACWY control vaccination. The CDR3 loop reads CASSLGPPQGYTF. CDR3 nucleotide sequence: TGTGCCAGCAGCTTAGGGCCACCCCAGGGCTACACCTTC.